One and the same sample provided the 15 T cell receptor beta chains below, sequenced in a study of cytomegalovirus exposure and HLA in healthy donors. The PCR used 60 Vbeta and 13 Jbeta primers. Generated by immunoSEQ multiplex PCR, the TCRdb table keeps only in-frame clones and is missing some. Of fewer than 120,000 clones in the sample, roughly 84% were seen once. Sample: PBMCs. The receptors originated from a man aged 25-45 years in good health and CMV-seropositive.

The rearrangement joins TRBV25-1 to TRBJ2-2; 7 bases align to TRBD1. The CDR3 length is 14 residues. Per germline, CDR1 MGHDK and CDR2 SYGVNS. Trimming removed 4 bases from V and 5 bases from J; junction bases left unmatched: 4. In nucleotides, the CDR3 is TGTGCCAGCAGTGGGTTACAGGGGACCGGGGAGCTGTTTTTT. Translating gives CASSGLQGTGELFF.

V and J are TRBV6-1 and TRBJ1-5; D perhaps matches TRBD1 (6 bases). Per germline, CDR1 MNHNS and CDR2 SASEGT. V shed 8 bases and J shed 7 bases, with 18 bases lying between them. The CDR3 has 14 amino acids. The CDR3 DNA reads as TGTGCCAGCGAAGGGGCAGGGGCAGAACAGCCCCAGCATTTT. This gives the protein CASEGAGAEQPQHF.

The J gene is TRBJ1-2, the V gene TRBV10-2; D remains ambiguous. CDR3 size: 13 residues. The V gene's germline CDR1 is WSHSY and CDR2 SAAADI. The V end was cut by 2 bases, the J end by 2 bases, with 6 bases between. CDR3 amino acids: CASSESLNYGYTF. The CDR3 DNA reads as TGCGCCAGCAGTGAGAGCCTCAACTATGGCTACACCTTC.

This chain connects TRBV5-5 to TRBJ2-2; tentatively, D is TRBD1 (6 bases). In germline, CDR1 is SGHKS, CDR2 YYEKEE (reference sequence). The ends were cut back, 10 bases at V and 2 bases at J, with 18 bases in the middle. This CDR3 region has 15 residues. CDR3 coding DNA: TGTGCCCCGAATATAAGGACAGTCAACACCGGGGAGCTGTTTTTT. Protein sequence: CAPNIRTVNTGELFF.

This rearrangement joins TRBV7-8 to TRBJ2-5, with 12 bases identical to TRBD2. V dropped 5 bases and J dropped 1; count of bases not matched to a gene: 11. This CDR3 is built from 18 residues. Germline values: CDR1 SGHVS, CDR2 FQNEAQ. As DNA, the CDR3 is TGTGCCAGCAGCGCGAGACTAGCGGGGGATACCATCCAAGAGACCCAGTACTTC. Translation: CASSARLAGDTIQETQYF.

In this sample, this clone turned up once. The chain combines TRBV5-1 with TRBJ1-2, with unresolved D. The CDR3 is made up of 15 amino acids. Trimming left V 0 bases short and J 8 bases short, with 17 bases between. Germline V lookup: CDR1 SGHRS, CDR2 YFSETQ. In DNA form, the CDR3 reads TGCGCCAGCAGCTTGGGGGCAGCTCTGACCGAAGGCTACACCTTC. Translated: CASSLGAALTEGYTF.

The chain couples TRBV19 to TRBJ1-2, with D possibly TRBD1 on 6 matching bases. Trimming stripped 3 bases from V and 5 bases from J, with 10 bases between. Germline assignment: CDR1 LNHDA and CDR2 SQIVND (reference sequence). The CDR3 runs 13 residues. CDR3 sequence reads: CASSMGADYGYTF. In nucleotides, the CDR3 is TGTGCCAGTAGTATGGGGGCAGATTATGGCTACACCTTC.

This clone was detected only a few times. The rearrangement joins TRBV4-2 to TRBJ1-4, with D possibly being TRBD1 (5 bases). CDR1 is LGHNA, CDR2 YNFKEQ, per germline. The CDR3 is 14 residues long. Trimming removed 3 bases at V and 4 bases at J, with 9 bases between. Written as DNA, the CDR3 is TGTGCCAGCAGCCAGACGCAGGGTAATGAAAAACTGTTTTTT. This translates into CASSQTQGNEKLFF.

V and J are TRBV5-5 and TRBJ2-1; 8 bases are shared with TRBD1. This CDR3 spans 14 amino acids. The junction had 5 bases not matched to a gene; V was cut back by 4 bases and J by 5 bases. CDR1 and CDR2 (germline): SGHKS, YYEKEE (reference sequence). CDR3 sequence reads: CASSPGQGDNEQFF. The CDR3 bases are TGTGCCAGCAGCCCCGGACAGGGTGACAATGAGCAGTTCTTC.

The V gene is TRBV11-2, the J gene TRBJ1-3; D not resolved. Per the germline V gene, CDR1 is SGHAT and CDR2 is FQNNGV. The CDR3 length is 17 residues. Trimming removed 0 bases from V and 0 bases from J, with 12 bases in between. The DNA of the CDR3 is TGTGCCAGCAGCTTAGATTCCGGGGAGGGCTCTGGAAACACCATATATTTT. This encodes CASSLDSGEGSGNTIYF.

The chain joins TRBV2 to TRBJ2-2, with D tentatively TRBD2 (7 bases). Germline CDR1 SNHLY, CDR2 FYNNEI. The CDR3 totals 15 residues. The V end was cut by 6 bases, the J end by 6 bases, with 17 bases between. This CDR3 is CASSQQGGSAGELFF. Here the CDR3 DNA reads TGTGCCAGCAGCCAACAGGGAGGGTCCGCCGGGGAGCTGTTTTTT.

CDR3 amino acids: CASYLKRTSGGRGTDTQYF. The CDR3 nucleotides read TGTGCCAGCTACTTAAAAAGGACTAGCGGGGGGAGGGGCACAGATACGCAGTATTTT. The rearrangement joins TRBV7-8 to TRBJ2-3; 14 bases match TRBD2. V was clipped by 8 bases and J by 1 base; unmatched bases: 14. CDR3 length: 19 amino acids. Germline V gene sequence: CDR1 SGHVS, CDR2 FQNEAQ.

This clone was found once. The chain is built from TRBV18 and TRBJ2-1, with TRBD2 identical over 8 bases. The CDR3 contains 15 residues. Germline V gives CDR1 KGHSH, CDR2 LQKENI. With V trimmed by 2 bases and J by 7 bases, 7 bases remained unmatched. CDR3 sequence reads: CASSPGLAGQNEQFF. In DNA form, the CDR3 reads TGTGCCAGCTCACCAGGGTTAGCGGGGCAAAATGAGCAGTTCTTC.

Here the CDR3 reads CASSVTGGVVEQYF. The CDR3 nucleotides read TGTGCCAGCAGTGTGACAGGGGGAGTAGTCGAGCAGTACTTC. V usage is TRBV28 and J usage is TRBJ2-7; TRBD1 agrees at 9 bases. The germline V gene has CDR1 MDHEN and CDR2 SYDVKM. J was trimmed by 6 bases and V by 5 bases; bases with no gene match: 8. This CDR3 is 14 amino acids long.

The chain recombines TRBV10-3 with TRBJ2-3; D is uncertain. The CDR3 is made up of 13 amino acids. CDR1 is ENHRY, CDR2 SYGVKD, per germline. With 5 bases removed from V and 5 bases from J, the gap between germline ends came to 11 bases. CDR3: CAISPLNGDTQYF. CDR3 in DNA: TGTGCCATCAGTCCACTTAACGGAGATACGCAGTATTTT.